These 27 T cell receptor beta chains were sequenced from one sample in a study of human T cells and chemical hapten exposure. TCRdb reprocessed the RACE reads with MiXCR, giving one entry per CDR3 protein. The sample lists under 300,000 distinct CDR3 sequences; 7.5% to 9% were seen once. Stated time point: pre-sensitization, week 0. Treatment meaning: therapeutic diphenylcyclopropenone sensitization with weekly scalp DPC. The source material was whole blood, sampled in connection with sensitization to the hapten diphenylcyclopropenone (DPC). The receptor set was obtained from a man between 18 and 35 years old with alopecia areata. Some clones in this sample may be carry-over from other donors' samples.

The chain employs TRBV6-4 and TRBJ2-2; D gene unclear. CDR1 and CDR2 from the germline V gene are MRHNA and SNTAGT. The CDR3 is 14 amino acids. Trimming shortened V by 4 bases and J by 4 bases, and 10 bases separated the two germline ends. The CDR3 DNA is TGTGCCAGCAGTGGTAGCTTGGGCACCGGGGAGCTGTTTTTT. It is translated as CASSGSLGTGELFF.

This clonotype occurred a few times. The rearrangement uses TRBV7-9 and TRBJ2-5, with D uncertain. Germline V lookup: CDR1 SEHNR, CDR2 FQNEAQ (reference sequence). V was cut by 5 bases and J by 5 bases, with 15 bases left in between. The length of the CDR3 is 14 residues. The CDR3 coding sequence is TGTGCCAGCAGCATACGGACGAACCGTGAGACCCAGTACTTC. Its translation is CASSIRTNRETQYF. The entire variable domain, with the rest obtained from reference TRBV7-9 and TRBJ2-5, is as follows: DTGVSQNPRHKITKRGQNVTFRCDPISEHNRLYWYRQTLGQGPEFLTYFQNEAQLEKSRLLSDRFSAERPKGSFSTLEIQRTEQGDSAMYLCASSIRTNRETQYFGPGTRLLVL.

V usage is TRBV12-3 or TRBV12-4 and J usage is TRBJ1-5, with 8 bases matching TRBD1. Trimming at V came to 5 bases and at J to 1 base, leaving 7 bases not matched to a gene. This CDR3 comprises 16 residues. CDR3 amino acids: CASSVRTGRSNQPQHF. For the CDR3, the DNA is TGTGCCAGCAGTGTCCGGACAGGGAGGAGCAATCAGCCCCAGCATTTT.

The V call is TRBV12-5, the J call TRBJ2-3; 10 nucleotides line up with TRBD2. V was pared by 5 bases and J by 0 bases, with 5 bases of the junction left unmatched. There are 16 residues in the CDR3. Germline CDR1 reads LGHNT; CDR2 reads FRNRAP. The CDR3 sequence is CASGVASGGSTDTQYF. CDR3 in DNA: TGTGCTAGTGGTGTGGCTAGCGGGGGAAGCACAGATACGCAGTATTTT.

The rearrangement uses TRBV29-1 and TRBJ2-1, with 8 nucleotides matching TRBD1. Losses at the gene ends were 6 bases for V and 0 bases for J; bases not matched to a gene: 7. This CDR3 spans 15 amino acids. Germline V gives CDR1 SQVTM, CDR2 ANQGSEA. In DNA form, the CDR3 reads TGCAGCGTCCGGACAGGGAAACGCTCCTACAATGAGCAGTTCTTC. Encoded protein: CSVRTGKRSYNEQFF.

In this sample, this clonotype turned up a few times. V usage is TRBV11-2 and J usage is TRBJ1-4; no firm D call. CDR3 length: 12 residues. The V end lost 2 bases, the J end lost 5 bases, and 3 bases lay between the germline ends. CDR1 and CDR2 from the germline V gene are SGHAT and FQNNGV. The CDR3 nucleotides are TGTGCCAGCAGCTTATTGAATGAAAAACTGTTTTTT. Residues: CASSLLNEKLFF.

In this sample, this clonotype turned up many times. The rearrangement uses TRBV29-1 and TRBJ1-1, with 8 bases lining up with TRBD1. The CDR3 spans 14 residues. The V and J ends lost 7 bases and 0 bases, in that order; junction bases with no gene match: 7. The germline gives CDR1 SQVTM, CDR2 ANQGSEA. The CDR3 loop is CSAFGQGVNTEAFF. CDR3 nucleotide sequence: TGCAGCGCCTTTGGACAGGGAGTGAACACTGAAGCTTTCTTT. The full variable domain, completed using reference TRBV29-1 and TRBJ1-1, is SAVISQKPSRDICQRGTSLTIQCQVDSQVTMMFWYRQQPGQSLTLIATANQGSEATYESGFVIDKFPISRPNLTFSTLTVSNMSPEDSSIYLCSAFGQGVNTEAFFGQGTRLTVV.

The genes are TRBV5-6 and TRBJ1-2, with D possibly matching TRBD1 (6 bases). Trimming left V 4 bases short and J 4 bases short, with 11 bases between. CDR3 length equals 13 residues. In germline, CDR1 is SGHDT, CDR2 YYEEEE. The CDR3 nucleotides read TGTGCCAGCAGCAATACAGGGCGCTATGGCTACACCTTC. It yields the protein CASSNTGRYGYTF.

The V gene is TRBV11-2, the J gene TRBJ2-3; TRBD2 agrees at 12 bases. This CDR3 spans 18 amino acids. Trimming at V came to 5 bases and at J to 1 base, leaving 10 bases not matched to a gene. Germline V gene data show CDR1 as SGHAT and CDR2 as FQNNGV. CDR3 sequence (DNA): TGTGCCAGCAGCAAGTCTAGCGGGGGGGCGTTCGGCACAGATACGCAGTATTTT. It yields the protein CASSKSSGGAFGTDTQYF.

The chain has TRBV7-9 and TRBJ2-1; 12 nucleotides match TRBD1. Germline V gene data show CDR1 as SEHNR and CDR2 as FQNEAQ (reference sequence). This CDR3 contains 15 residues. Unmatched junction bases numbered 8, after V lost 6 bases and J lost 8 bases. CDR3: CASSTGTGGLDEQFF. DNA of the CDR3: TGTGCCAGCAGTACCGGGACAGGGGGCTTGGATGAGCAGTTCTTC.

This clonotype was observed at least ten times. The chain recombines TRBV12-3 or TRBV12-4 with TRBJ2-1; D ambiguous. The CDR3 is 15 residues long. V was pared by 6 bases and J by 4 bases, with 16 bases between. In nucleotides, the CDR3 is TGTGCCAGCAGAGAAATAGAAGGCGGATACAATGAGCAGTTCTTC. Protein sequence: CASREIEGGYNEQFF.

The rearrangement joins TRBV12-3 or TRBV12-4 to TRBJ2-1; D is unresolved. Trimming took off 2 bases at V and 9 bases at J, with 11 bases between the two ends. This CDR3 comprises 13 residues. DNA for the CDR3: TGTGCCAGCAGTTTAATTGTCCCCCGTGAGCAGTTCTTC. This translates into CASSLIVPREQFF.

This clonotype was found many times. The gene calls are TRBV28 and TRBJ1-3; the match to TRBD1 covers 7 bases. V lost 5 bases, J lost 0 bases, and 4 bases stayed unmatched. The CDR3 is 15 amino acids. Germline values: CDR1 MDHEN, CDR2 SYDVKM. The CDR3 DNA reads TGTGCCAGCAGTCCCGGGACAGTCTCTGGAAACACCATATATTTT. Translated, it gives CASSPGTVSGNTIYF.

The chain links TRBV4-1 to TRBJ2-3, with a weak D call TRBD2 (6 bases). V gave up 2 bases and J gave up 2 bases, with 26 bases separating them. The V gene's germline CDR1 is MGHRA and CDR2 YSYEKL. CDR3 size: 20 residues. The CDR3 loop reads CASSQQQLAGTLTNTDTQYF. The CDR3 nucleotides read TGCGCCAGCAGCCAACAACAACTGGCAGGGACTCTCACGAACACAGATACGCAGTATTTT.

This chain links TRBV7-9 with TRBJ2-5; a possible D gene is TRBD1 (7 bases). The CDR3 extends over 16 amino acids. With 3 bases removed from V and 6 bases from J, the gap between germline ends came to 20 bases. Germline CDR1 and CDR2: SEHNR and FQNEAQ (reference sequence). The CDR3, as DNA: TGTGCCAGCAGCTTTGAGTATCTGCCAGGGGGGCAGACCCAGTACTTC. As protein: CASSFEYLPGGQTQYF.

V usage is TRBV6-5 and J usage is TRBJ1-2; D may be TRBD1 (5 bases). Trimming removed 2 bases at V and 4 bases at J, with 14 bases between. This CDR3 has 15 amino acids. Germline loops: CDR1 MNHEY, CDR2 SVGAGI. The CDR3 protein is CASSYEGHHGYGYTF. CDR3 sequence (DNA): TGTGCCAGCAGTTACGAGGGGCACCATGGCTATGGCTACACCTTC.

The rearrangement links TRBV5-1 to TRBJ2-5, with D unclear. This CDR3 region has 13 residues. The germline V gene encodes CDR1 SGHRS and CDR2 YFSETQ. Trimming took 6 bases from V and 0 from J, leaving 9 bases between them. CDR3 in amino acids: CASNLQYQETQYF. CDR3 coding DNA: TGCGCCAGCAATCTACAGTACCAAGAGACCCAGTACTTC.

This clonotype is a singleton in its sample. The J gene is TRBJ2-5, the V gene TRBV12-3 or TRBV12-4, with a possible D match to TRBD2 (5 bases). Trimming stripped 6 bases from V and 1 base from J, with 12 bases between. This CDR3 is built from 14 residues. CDR3 in DNA: TGTGCCAGCAGATTCGGCGGACTCCAAGAGACCCAGTACTTC. It specifies CASRFGGLQETQYF.

In this sample, this clonotype turned up a few times. The chain combines TRBV2 with TRBJ1-6; perhaps TRBD1 as D (5 bases). The CDR3 has 14 amino acids. The ends were cut back, 10 bases at V and 6 bases at J, with 16 bases in the middle. Germline-derived CDR1 and CDR2 are SNHLY and FYNNEI. CDR3 sequence: CATQGIPANSPLHF. DNA of the CDR3: TGTGCCACCCAGGGAATCCCGGCTAATTCACCCCTCCACTTT.

V gene TRBV6-2 or TRBV6-3 combines with J gene TRBJ2-7; no firm D call. Germline CDR1 is MNHEY and CDR2 is SVGEGT. With 4 bases removed from V and 2 bases from J, the gap between germline ends came to 12 bases. The CDR3 consists of 14 residues. CDR3 protein: CASSFMEYAYEQYF. In DNA, the CDR3 is TGTGCCAGCAGTTTTATGGAGTATGCCTACGAGCAGTACTTC.

This chain joins TRBV29-1 and TRBJ1-2, with D perhaps TRBD1 (5 bases). The ends were cut back, 6 bases at V and 1 base at J, with 12 bases in the middle. The CDR3 length is 13 residues. CDR1 is SQVTM and CDR2 is ANQGSEA in the germline V gene. For the CDR3, the DNA is TGCAGCGTAATAGGGGCCGGTAACTATGGCTACACCTTC. Translated, it gives CSVIGAGNYGYTF.

This chain connects TRBV10-3 to TRBJ2-2, with D possibly matching TRBD1 (5 bases). The CDR3 consists of 15 residues. V gave up 5 bases and J gave up 0 bases, with 10 bases separating them. The germline CDR1 and CDR2 sequences are ENHRY and SYGVKD. CDR3 coding DNA: TGTGCCATCAGTTCTGGACACCCGAACACCGGGGAGCTGTTTTTT. Its protein product is CAISSGHPNTGELFF.

This clonotype has a handful of counts. The chain couples TRBV12-3 or TRBV12-4 to TRBJ2-3; TRBD2 agrees at 12 bases. The trim removed 3 bases at V and 1 base at J, leaving 8 bases unmatched. The CDR3 is 18 amino acids. This CDR3 is CASSLGLAGGPGTDTQYF. CDR3 in DNA: TGTGCCAGCAGTTTGGGGCTAGCGGGGGGGCCGGGCACAGATACGCAGTATTTT.

V and J are TRBV27 and TRBJ1-5; D not certain. The CDR3 extends over 15 amino acids. Germline-derived CDR1 and CDR2 are MNHEY and SMNVEV (reference sequence). The V end was cut by 6 bases, the J end by 2 bases, with 14 bases between. The DNA for the CDR3 is TGTGCCAGCAGGGTCATAGGGCAGCGCAATCAGCCCCAGCATTTT. It specifies CASRVIGQRNQPQHF.

This clonotype was found many times. The chain uses TRBV28 and TRBJ1-1; D might be TRBD1 (6 bases). Trimming removed 4 bases at V and 4 bases at J, with 10 bases between. This CDR3 is built from 13 residues. Looked up from germline, CDR1 is MDHEN and CDR2 is SYDVKM. Here the CDR3 reads CASSWAGATEAFF. DNA of the CDR3: TGTGCCAGCAGTTGGGCAGGGGCCACTGAAGCTTTCTTT.

This clonotype was seen many times. The chain combines TRBV27 with TRBJ2-6; 9 bases align to TRBD1. The CDR3 spans 20 residues. V trimming: 3 bases; J trimming: 1 base; junction bases outside the gene matches: 13. The germline gives CDR1 MNHEY, CDR2 SMNVEV (reference sequence). The CDR3 nucleotides read TGTGCCAGCAGTTTCCGTAGAGCCGGGACAGGGCTATCTGGGGCCAACGTCCTGACTTTC. Encoded protein: CASSFRRAGTGLSGANVLTF.

This clonotype showed up just a few times. This chain joins TRBV12-3 or TRBV12-4 and TRBJ2-7; the D is unclear. V was cut by 2 bases and J by 2 bases, with 7 bases left in between. This CDR3 comprises 13 residues. The CDR3: CASSLLGPYEQYV. CDR3 nucleotide sequence: TGTGCCAGCAGTTTACTCGGACCCTACGAGCAGTACGTC.